The TCR beta chain described here comes from a study of PD-1 blockade in classical Hodgkin lymphoma. Points from the study as a whole: Before treatment, complete responders showed about the same diversity as newly diagnosed patients. The study reported lower baseline TCR diversity in newly diagnosed patients than in healthy donors. Unlike CD8+ TCR diversity, which did not rise significantly by C4D1, CD4+ TCR diversity did. Exclusion covered patients beginning nivolumab under 1 year post-ASCT.

Of note for this clone: Its antigen is undetermined.

All patients relapsed after autologous stem cell transplantation, and brentuximab vedotin exposure varied. The table came from immunoSEQ multiplex PCR; TCRdb's copy has only in-frame clones and leaves some out. The sample carries 15,000 to 20,000 clones, roughly three quarters recorded once. Per germline, CDR1 SGHAT and CDR2 FQNNGV. Between the trimmed V and J ends, which lost 6 bases and 3 bases, there was a span of 15 bases. This CDR3 contains 15 residues. The receptor comes from a human donor with classical Hodgkin lymphoma. Specimen: peripheral blood mononuclear cells (PBMCs), collected before the second cycle of nivolumab. This rearrangement joins TRBV11-2 to TRBJ1-5, with D possibly TRBD1 on 5 matching bases. CDR3 in DNA: TGTGCCAGCAGTCTAGGGGCCGCGAACAATCAGCCCCAGCATTTT. This encodes CASSLGAANNQPQHF.